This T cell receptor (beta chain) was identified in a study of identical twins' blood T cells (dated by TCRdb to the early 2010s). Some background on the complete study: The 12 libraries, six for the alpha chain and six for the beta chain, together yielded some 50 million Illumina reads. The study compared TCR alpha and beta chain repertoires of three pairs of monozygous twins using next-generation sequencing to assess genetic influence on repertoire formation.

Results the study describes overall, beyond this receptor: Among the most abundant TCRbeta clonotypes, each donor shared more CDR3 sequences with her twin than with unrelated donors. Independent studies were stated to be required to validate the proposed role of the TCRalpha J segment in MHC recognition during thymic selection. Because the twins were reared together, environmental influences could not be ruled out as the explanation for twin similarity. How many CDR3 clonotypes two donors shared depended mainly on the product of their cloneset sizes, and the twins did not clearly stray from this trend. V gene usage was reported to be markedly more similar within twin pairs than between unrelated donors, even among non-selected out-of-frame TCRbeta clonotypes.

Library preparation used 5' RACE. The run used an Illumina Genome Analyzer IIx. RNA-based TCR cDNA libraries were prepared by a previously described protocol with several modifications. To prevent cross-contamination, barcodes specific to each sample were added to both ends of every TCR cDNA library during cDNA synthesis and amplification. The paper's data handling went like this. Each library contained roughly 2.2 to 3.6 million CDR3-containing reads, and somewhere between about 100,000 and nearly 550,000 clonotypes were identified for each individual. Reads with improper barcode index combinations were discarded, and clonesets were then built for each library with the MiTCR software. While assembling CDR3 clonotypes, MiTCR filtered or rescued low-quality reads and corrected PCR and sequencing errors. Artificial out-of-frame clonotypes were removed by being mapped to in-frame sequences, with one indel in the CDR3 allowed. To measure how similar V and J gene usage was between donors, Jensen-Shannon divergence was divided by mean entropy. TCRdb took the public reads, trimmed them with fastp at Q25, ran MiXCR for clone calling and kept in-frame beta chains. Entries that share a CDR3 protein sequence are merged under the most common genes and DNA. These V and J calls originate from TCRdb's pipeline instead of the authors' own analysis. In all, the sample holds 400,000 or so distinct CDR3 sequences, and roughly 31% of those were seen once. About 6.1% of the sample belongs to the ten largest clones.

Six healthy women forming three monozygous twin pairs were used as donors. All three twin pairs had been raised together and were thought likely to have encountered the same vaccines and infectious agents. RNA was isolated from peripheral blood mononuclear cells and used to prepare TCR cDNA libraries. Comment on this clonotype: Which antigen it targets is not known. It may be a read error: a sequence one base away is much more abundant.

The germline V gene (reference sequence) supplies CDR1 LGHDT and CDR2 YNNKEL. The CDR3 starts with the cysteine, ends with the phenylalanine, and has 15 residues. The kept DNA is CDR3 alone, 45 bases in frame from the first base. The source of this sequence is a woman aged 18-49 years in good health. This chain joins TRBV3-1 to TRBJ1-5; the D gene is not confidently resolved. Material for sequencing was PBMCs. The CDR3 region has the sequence CASSPRGYSNRPQHF. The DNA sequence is TGTGCCAGCAGCCCTAGAGGATATAGCAATCGGCCCCAGCATTTT.